This T cell receptor (beta chain) was recorded in a study of cytomegalovirus exposure and HLA in healthy donors. Trimming pared 3 bases from V and 14 bases from J, leaving 20 bases between. The germline V gene has CDR1 KGHSH and CDR2 LQKENI. This CDR3 contains 14 residues. Use of 60 Vbeta and 13 Jbeta primers characterized the PCR. TCRdb's copy holds only in-frame clones and misses some; the assay was immunoSEQ multiplex PCR. The table includes 95,000 to 150,000 clones, more than 60% detected once. The J gene is TRBJ2-1, the V gene TRBV18, with D perhaps matching TRBD2 (6 bases). The sequenced sample was PBMCs. This TCR derives from a man younger than 30 in good health and CMV-seronegative. In nucleotides, the CDR3 is TGTGCCAGCTCACCCTCAGGACCCCCCGGGGAGGAGTTCTTC. Translating gives CASSPSGPPGEEFF.